This T cell receptor beta chain was captured by sequencing in a study of T cell clusters in autoimmune cytopenias. Study results and caveats: TRB repertoire shifts in secondary cytopenia and chronic lymphocytic leukemia mostly reflected lymphoma, not autoimmunity. Clustering suggested that physiological T cell clusters were missing in primary autoimmune cytopenia patients. Comparing secondary cytopenia with chronic lymphocytic leukemia showed no cluster-lack signature, apparently masked by lymphoma repertoire.

TRB rearrangements were amplified by touch-down multiplex PCR with mixed TRB-A/B primers. From its re-call of the multiplex PCR reads, TCRdb lists each CDR3 protein once, without DNA. The sample yields a few thousand distinct CDR3 sequences, of which the top ten take up about 9.2%. Note on this clonotype: Its antigen is unknown.

CDR1 and CDR2 from the germline V gene are SGHNT and YYREEE (reference sequence). The CDR3 runs 13 residues. Some 40,000 genome equivalents of blood DNA were amplified for TRB. The genes are TRBV5-4 and TRBJ1-1; TCRdb lists TRBD1, though no DNA is available to test this call. The receptor was isolated from a human donor with an autoimmune cytopenia or autoimmune hepatitis (not recorded which). The source material was peripheral blood. The CDR3 here is CASSTGKNTEAFF.